This is a list of T cell receptor beta chains from one sample in a study of Ad26.COV2.S vaccination and SARS-CoV-2 variants. Repertoires were generated with immunoSEQ multiplex PCR, while TCRdb's copy carries only in-frame clones and drops some. The sample carries 300,000 to 500,000 clones, about 85% recorded once. The sample in question was peripheral blood, obtained in a trial of Ad26.COV2.S vaccine versus placebo. The receptors stem from a person aged 18-65 years who received the Ad26.COV2.S COVID-19 vaccine or a placebo. The CDR3 runs from the conserved cysteine through the conserved F or W. A D gene is named only where the DNA matches it firmly. Rows give clone size only sometimes, using once, few, many, or a class for an expanded clone.

13	-	TRBV29-1	TRBJ1-1	-	TGCAGCGTCTGGACAGCCCAGAACACTGAAGCTTTCTTT	CSVWTAQNTEAFF
14	-	TRBV7-8	TRBJ2-3	-	TGTGCCAGCAGCTTACGCCAGCGCACAGATACGCAGTATTTT	CASSLRQRTDTQYF
13	-	TRBV29-1	TRBJ1-1	-	TGCAGCGTTGGAGGGGGGCTGGACACTGAAGCTTTCTTT	CSVGGGLDTEAFF
14	-	TRBV18	TRBJ2-1	-	TGTGCCAGCTCACCAGACAGGTCCTACAATGAGCAGTTCTTC	CASSPDRSYNEQFF
13	-	TRBV18	TRBJ1-2	-	TGTGCCAGCTCACCACCGGGGATCGGTGGCTACACCTTC	CASSPPGIGGYTF
17	TRBD1	TRBV19	TRBJ1-4	few	TGTGCCAGTAGTATAGTAGATGGAGGACAGGGTTTAGAAAAACTGTTTTTT	CASSIVDGGQGLEKLFF
14	-	TRBV6-5	TRBJ2-2	-	TGTGCCAGCAGTTATACCACAGAGACCGGGGAGCTGTTTTTT	CASSYTTETGELFF
14	-	TRBV18	TRBJ2-1	-	TGTGCCAGCTCACCGGAGTCAACTCACAATGAGCAGTTCTTC	CASSPESTHNEQFF
12	-	TRBV11-2	TRBJ2-3	-	TGTGCCAGCAGCTTAACCACAGATACGCAGTATTTT	CASSLTTDTQYF
16	TRBD1	TRBV7-2	TRBJ1-6	-	TGTGCCAGCAGCTTGGGGGGGACAGGGGGCGGTTCACCCCTCCACTTT	CASSLGGTGGGSPLHF
16	TRBD1	TRBV4-3	TRBJ1-3	-	TGCGCCAGCAGCCCCCTGGTAGCAGGGGGAAAAAACACCATATATTTT	CASSPLVAGGKNTIYF
15	TRBD1	TRBV6-1	TRBJ1-1	many	TGTGCCAGCAGTGATCCGGGACAGCCGAACACTGAAGCTTTCTTT	CASSDPGQPNTEAFF
15	-	TRBV6-1	TRBJ2-5	-	TGTGCCAGCAGTGAATCCCGGGCGGCCCAAGAGACCCAGTACTTC	CASSESRAAQETQYF
16	-	TRBV21-1	TRBJ2-1	-	TGTGCCAGCAGCAAAGTAGTCCAAGTCAGTAACAATGAGCAGTTCTTC	CASSKVVQVSNNEQFF
15	TRBD1	TRBV10-2	TRBJ1-6	once	TGCGCCAGCAGTGAGTTTCAGGGGGCTAGTTCACCCCTCCACTTT	CASSEFQGASSPLHF
17	TRBD2	TRBV14	TRBJ2-3	-	TGTGCCAGCAGCCAAGACCTAGCGGGGGTGACTACAGATACGCAGTATTTT	CASSQDLAGVTTDTQYF
11	-	TRBV6-6	TRBJ1-5	-	TGTGCCAGCAGTGAGAATCAGCCCCAGCATTTT	CASSENQPQHF